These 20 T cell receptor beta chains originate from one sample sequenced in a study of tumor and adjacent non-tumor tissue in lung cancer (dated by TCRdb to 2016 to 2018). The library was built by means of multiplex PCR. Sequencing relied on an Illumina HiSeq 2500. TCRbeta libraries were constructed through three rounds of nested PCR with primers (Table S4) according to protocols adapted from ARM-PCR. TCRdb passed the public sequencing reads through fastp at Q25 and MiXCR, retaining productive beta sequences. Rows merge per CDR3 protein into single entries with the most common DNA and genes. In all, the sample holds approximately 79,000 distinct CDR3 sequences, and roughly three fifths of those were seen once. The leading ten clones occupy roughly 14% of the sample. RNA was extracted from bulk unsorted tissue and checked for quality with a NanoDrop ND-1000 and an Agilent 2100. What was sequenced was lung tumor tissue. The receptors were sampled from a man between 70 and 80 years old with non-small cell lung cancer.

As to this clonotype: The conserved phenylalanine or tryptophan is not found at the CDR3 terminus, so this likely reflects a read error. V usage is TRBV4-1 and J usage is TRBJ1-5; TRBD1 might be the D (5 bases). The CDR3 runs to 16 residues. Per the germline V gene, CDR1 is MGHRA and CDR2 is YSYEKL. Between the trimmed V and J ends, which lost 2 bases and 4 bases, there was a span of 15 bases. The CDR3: CASSQRQAGGNQPQHI. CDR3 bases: TGCGCCAGCAGCCAACGGCAAGCTGGGGGGAATCAGCCCCAGCATATT.

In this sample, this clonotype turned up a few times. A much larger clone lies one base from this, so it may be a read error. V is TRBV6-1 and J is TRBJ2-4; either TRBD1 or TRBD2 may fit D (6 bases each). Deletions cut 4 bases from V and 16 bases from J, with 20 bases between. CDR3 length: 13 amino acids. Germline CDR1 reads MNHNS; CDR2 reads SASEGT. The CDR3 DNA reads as TGTGCCAGCAGTGGACTAGTGGGGGGCCTTCCCTACTTC. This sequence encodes CASSGLVGGLPYF.

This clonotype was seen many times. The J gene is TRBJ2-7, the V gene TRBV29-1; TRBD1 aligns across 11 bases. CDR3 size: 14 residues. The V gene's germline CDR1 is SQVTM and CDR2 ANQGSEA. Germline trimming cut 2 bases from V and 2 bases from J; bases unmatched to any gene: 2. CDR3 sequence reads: CSVEPGQGAYEQYF. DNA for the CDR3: TGCAGCGTTGAACCGGGACAGGGGGCCTACGAGCAGTACTTC.

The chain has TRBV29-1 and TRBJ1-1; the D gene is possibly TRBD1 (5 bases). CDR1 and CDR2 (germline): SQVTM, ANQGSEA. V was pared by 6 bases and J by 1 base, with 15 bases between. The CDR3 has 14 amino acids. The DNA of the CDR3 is TGCAGCGTGCTGGGAGGGGCGGGGAACACTGAAGCTTTCTTT. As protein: CSVLGGAGNTEAFF.

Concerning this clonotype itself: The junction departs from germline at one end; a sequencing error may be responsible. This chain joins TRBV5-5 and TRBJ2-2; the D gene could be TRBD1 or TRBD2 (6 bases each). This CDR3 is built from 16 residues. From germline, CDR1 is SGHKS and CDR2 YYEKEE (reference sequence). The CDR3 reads CASSFGGHLTTRELFF. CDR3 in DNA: TGTGCCAGCAGCTTCGGGGGCCACTTAACGACCAGGGAGCTGTTTTTC.

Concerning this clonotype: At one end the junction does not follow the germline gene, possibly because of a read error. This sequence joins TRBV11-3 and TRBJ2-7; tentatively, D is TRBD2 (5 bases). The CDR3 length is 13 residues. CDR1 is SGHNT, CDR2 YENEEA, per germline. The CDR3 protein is CASSVEAWGKQYF. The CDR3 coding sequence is TGTGCCAGCAGCGTGGAGGCCTGGGGAAAGCAGTATTTC.

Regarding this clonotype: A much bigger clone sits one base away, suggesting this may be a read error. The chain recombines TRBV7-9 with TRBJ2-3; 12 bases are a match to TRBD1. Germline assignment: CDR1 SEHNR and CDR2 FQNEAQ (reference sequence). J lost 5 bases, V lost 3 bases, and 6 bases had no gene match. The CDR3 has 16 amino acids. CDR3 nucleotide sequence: TGTGCCAGCAGCTTGGGACAGGGGGCAGCGGTAGATACGCAGTATTTT. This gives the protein CASSLGQGAAVDTQYF.

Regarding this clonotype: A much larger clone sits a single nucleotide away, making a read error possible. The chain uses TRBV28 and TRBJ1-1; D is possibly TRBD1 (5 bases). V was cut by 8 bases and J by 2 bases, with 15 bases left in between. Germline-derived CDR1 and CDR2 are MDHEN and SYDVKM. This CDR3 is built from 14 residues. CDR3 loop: CASGRTGFNTEAFF. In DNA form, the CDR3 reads TGTGCCAGCGGACGCACAGGATTCAACACTGAAGCTTTCTTT.

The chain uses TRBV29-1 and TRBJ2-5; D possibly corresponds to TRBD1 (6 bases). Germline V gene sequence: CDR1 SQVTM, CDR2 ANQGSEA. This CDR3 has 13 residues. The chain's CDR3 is CILADRYQETQYF. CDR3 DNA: TGCATCCTAGCTGACAGGTATCAAGAGACCCAGTACTTC.

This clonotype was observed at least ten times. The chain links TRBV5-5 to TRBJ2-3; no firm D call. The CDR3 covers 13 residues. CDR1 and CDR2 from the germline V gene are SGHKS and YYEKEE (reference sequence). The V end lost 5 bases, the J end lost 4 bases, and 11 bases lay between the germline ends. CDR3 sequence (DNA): TGTGCCAGCAGGCTTGCAGGTTCAGATACGCAGTATTTT. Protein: CASRLAGSDTQYF.

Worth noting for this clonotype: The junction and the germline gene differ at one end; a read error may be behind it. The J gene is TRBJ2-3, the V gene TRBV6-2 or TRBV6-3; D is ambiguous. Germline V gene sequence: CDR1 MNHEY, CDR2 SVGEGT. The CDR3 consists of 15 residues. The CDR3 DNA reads TGCGCCAGCAGAGACCTCCTTTACTTCACAGATACGCAGTATTTT. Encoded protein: CASRDLLYFTDTQYF.

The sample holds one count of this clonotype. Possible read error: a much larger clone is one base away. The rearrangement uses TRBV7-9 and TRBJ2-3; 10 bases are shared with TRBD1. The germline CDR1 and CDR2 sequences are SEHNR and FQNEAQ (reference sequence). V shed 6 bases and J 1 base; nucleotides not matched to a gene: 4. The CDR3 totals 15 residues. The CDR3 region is CASSVGTGGTDTQYF. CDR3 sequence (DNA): TGTGCCAGCAGTGTTGGGACAGGGGGCACAGATACGCAGTATTTT.

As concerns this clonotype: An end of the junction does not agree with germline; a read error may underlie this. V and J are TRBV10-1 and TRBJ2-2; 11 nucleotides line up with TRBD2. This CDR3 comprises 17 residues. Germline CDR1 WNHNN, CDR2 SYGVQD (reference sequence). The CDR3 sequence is CTSTVTGLAENTGELFF. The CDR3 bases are TGCACCAGCACTGTGACGGGACTAGCGGAGAACACCGGGGAGCTGTTTTTT.

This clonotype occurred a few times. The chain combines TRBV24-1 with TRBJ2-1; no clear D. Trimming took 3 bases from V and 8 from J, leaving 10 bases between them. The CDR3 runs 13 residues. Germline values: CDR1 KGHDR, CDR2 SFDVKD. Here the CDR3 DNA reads TGTGCCACCAGTGATCCGGCTAGAGATGAGCAGTTCTTC. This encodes CATSDPARDEQFF.

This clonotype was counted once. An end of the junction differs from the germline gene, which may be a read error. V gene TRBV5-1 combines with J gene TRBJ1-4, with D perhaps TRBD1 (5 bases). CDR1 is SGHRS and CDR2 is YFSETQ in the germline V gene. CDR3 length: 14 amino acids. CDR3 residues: CVSSLSGKIEKLFF. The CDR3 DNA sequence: TGCGTCAGCAGCTTATCAGGGAAAATTGAAAAACTGTTTTTT.

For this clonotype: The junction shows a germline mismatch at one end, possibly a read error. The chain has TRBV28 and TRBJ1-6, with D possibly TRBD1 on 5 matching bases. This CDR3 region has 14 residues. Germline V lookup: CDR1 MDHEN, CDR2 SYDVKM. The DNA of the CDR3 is TGTGCTAGCAGGCTCGGGGGGAAGAGGTCACCCCTCCACTTT. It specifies CASRLGGKRSPLHF.

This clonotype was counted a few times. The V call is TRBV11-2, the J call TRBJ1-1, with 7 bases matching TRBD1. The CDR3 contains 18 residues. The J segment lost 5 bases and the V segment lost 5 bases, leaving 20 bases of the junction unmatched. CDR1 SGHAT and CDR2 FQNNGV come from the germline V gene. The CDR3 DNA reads TGTGCCAGCAGCGGGCATCATGGGACAGTCTTTAGGGAGACTGAAGCTTTCTTT. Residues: CASSGHHGTVFRETEAFF.

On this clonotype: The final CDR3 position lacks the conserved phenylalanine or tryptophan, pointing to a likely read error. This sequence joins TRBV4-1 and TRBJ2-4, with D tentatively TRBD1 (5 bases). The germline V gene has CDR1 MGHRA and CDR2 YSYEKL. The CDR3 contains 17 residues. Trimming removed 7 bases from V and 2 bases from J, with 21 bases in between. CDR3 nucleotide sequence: TGCGCCAGCAACGGGTTGCATGGGGCCAGGACCAAAAACATTCAGTACTTA. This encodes CASNGLHGARTKNIQYL.

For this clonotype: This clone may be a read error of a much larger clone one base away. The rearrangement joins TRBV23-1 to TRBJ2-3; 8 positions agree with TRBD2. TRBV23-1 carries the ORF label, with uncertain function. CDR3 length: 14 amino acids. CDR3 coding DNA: TGCGTGCTACCTAACCGGGGGGGGACAGATACGCAGTATTTT. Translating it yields CVLPNRGGTDTQYF.

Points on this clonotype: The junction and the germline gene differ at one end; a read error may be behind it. CDR3 DNA sequence: TGTGCCAGAAGCAATAAACCGGGTCAGCCTCAGCATTTT. Its translation is CARSNKPGQPQHF. The chain joins TRBV12-3 or TRBV12-4 to TRBJ1-5; no reliable D call. This CDR3 comprises 13 residues.